Below, 16 T cell receptor beta chains from the same sample are listed, as sequenced in a study of spatial heterogeneity in lung cancer. TCRdb fed the 5' RACE reads into MiXCR, producing one record per CDR3 protein. The data hold about 22,000 distinct CDR3 sequences, with roughly 4.6% observed a single time. Time point described: sample taken at primary tumor resection. Whole RNA came from tumor, nontumor lung or frozen PBMC and was sequenced without being sorted. The material was PBMCs, obtained at surgery. These receptors were obtained from a male donor with early-stage non-small cell lung cancer.

The chain couples TRBV7-8 to TRBJ1-5, with 7 bases identical to TRBD1. The V gene end was trimmed by 5 bases and the J gene end by 2 bases; junction bases not matched to a gene: 15. The CDR3 extends over 18 amino acids. CDR1 is SGHVS, CDR2 FQNEAQ, per germline. The CDR3 coding sequence is TGTGCCAGCAGCCCGTGGGGCAGGGGGAGTTGGGGCAATCAGCCCCAGCATTTT. It codes for CASSPWGRGSWGNQPQHF. The whole variable domain, remainder taken from reference TRBV7-8 and TRBJ1-5, is GAGVSQSPRYKVAKRGQDVALRCDPISGHVSLFWYQQALGQGPEFLTYFQNEAQLDKSGLPSDRFFAERPEGSVSTLKIQRTQQEDSAVYLCASSPWGRGSWGNQPQHFGDGTRLSIL.

The V call is TRBV13, the J call TRBJ2-5; D is perhaps TRBD1 or TRBD2 (5 bases each). Between the trimmed V and J ends, which lost 3 bases and 5 bases, there was a span of 10 bases. Germline assignment: CDR1 PRHDT and CDR2 FYEKMQ (reference sequence). There are 13 residues in the CDR3. CDR3 residues: CASSFGAQETQYF. CDR3 coding DNA: TGTGCCAGCAGCTTCGGGGCGCAGGAGACCCAGTACTTC.

This clonotype was seen at least ten times. The chain employs TRBV3-1 and TRBJ1-3; no clear D. Per the germline V gene, CDR1 is LGHDT and CDR2 is YNNKEL (reference sequence). CDR3 length: 16 amino acids. The germline V and J ends were trimmed by 5 bases and 0 bases, with 14 bases remaining between them. CDR3 amino acids: CASSGAGLFSGNTIYF. The CDR3 DNA is TGTGCCAGCAGCGGCGCAGGTCTGTTCTCTGGAAACACCATATATTTT.

This clonotype was counted a single time. The chain links TRBV28 to TRBJ2-7, with TRBD1 matching over 7 bases. CDR3 length equals 15 residues. CDR1 is MDHEN and CDR2 is SYDVKM in the germline V gene. Trimming at V came to 3 bases and at J to 4 bases, leaving 9 bases not matched to a gene. The DNA of the CDR3 is TGTGCCAGCAGTTTCCTCACGGGACAGCTTTACGAGCAGTACTTC. Residues: CASSFLTGQLYEQYF.

There are many counts of this clonotype. This chain links TRBV20-1 with TRBJ1-6, with 7 bases matching TRBD1. The CDR3 is 16 amino acids. The germline V gene encodes CDR1 DFQATT and CDR2 SNEGSKA (reference sequence). V lost 6 bases and J lost 7; bases outside the gene matches: 15. CDR3 bases: TGCAGTGCAACGACGTGGGCCGGGACAGCGAATTCACCCCTCCACTTT. Translation gives CSATTWAGTANSPLHF.

This clonotype was picked up many times. J is TRBJ2-1 and V is TRBV28; 7 nucleotides agree with TRBD1. Germline-derived CDR1 and CDR2 are MDHEN and SYDVKM. The CDR3 consists of 14 residues. Trimming took 5 bases from V and 5 from J; bases not matched to a gene: 6. The CDR3 nucleotides are TGTGCCAGCAGTCTAGGGACAGATCACAATGAGCAGTTCTTC. Its protein is CASSLGTDHNEQFF.

Relative to its sample, this clonotype is medium-sized. The chain uses TRBV29-1 and TRBJ2-5, with D possibly being TRBD2 (5 bases). V gave up 6 bases and J gave up 5 bases, with 13 bases separating them. This CDR3 region has 12 residues. Looked up from germline, CDR1 is SQVTM and CDR2 is ANQGSEA. CDR3 sequence (DNA): TGCAGCGTGGGTCTAGGAGGTGAGACCCAGTACTTC. The encoded protein is CSVGLGGETQYF. Full variable domain (remainder filled in from reference TRBV29-1 and TRBJ2-5): SAVISQKPSRDICQRGTSLTIQCQVDSQVTMMFWYRQQPGQSLTLIATANQGSEATYESGFVIDKFPISRPNLTFSTLTVSNMSPEDSSIYLCSVGLGGETQYFGPGTRLLVL.

This clonotype is medium-sized in the sample. The rearrangement joins TRBV9 to TRBJ2-2; D remains ambiguous. Trimming pared 0 bases from V and 5 bases from J, leaving 5 bases between. CDR1 and CDR2 from the germline V gene are SGDLS and YYNGEE. The CDR3 extends over 13 amino acids. The CDR3 spells CASSVVGTGELFF. Here the CDR3 DNA reads TGTGCCAGCAGCGTAGTGGGGACCGGGGAGCTGTTTTTT.

This clonotype is classed as medium-sized. This chain links TRBV7-9 with TRBJ2-7, with D possibly TRBD2 on 5 matching bases. V gave up 5 bases and J gave up 2 bases, with 16 bases separating them. The CDR3 totals 15 residues. The germline V gene has CDR1 SEHNR and CDR2 FQNEAQ (reference sequence). In DNA form, the CDR3 reads TGTGCCAGCAGCCCAGCGGCGGAGACCACCTACGAGCAGTACTTC. It codes for CASSPAAETTYEQYF.

This clonotype was detected a few times. This chain uses TRBV7-2 with TRBJ2-5; the D gene is possibly TRBD1 (5 bases). The CDR3 totals 12 residues. CDR1 and CDR2 from the germline V gene are SGHTA and FQGNSA. Trimming removed 2 bases at V and 13 bases at J, with 14 bases between. The CDR3: CASSLQGSKVYF. CDR3 sequence (DNA): TGTGCCAGCAGCTTACAGGGATCAAAGGTGTACTTC. Variable domain in full (rest from reference TRBV7-2 and TRBJ2-5): GAGVSQSPSNKVTEKGKDVELRCDPISGHTALYWYRQSLGQGLEFLIYFQGNSAPDKSGLPSDRFSAERTGGSVSTLTIQRTQQEDSAVYLCASSLQGSKVYFGPGTRLLVL.

This clonotype has a count of ten or more. The chain employs TRBV4-3 and TRBJ2-3, with TRBD1 matching over 7 bases. V trimming: 5 bases; J trimming: 4 bases; junction bases outside the gene matches: 6. CDR3 length: 14 residues. The V gene's germline CDR1 is LGHNA and CDR2 YSLEER. CDR3 sequence: CASSKQGRADTQYF. In DNA form, the CDR3 reads TGCGCCAGCAGCAAACAGGGGAGAGCAGATACGCAGTATTTT.

The sample holds many counts of this clonotype. CDR3 coding DNA: TGCAGCGTTTCCTACGGCCAGGGGGCTAGGACCGGGGAGCTGTTTTTT. This encodes CSVSYGQGARTGELFF. The chain is built from TRBV29-1 and TRBJ2-2; 8 bases are shared with TRBD1. Per the germline V gene, CDR1 is SQVTM and CDR2 is ANQGSEA. J was trimmed by 5 bases and V by 5 bases; bases with no gene match: 13. CDR3 length: 16 residues.

This clonotype was counted many times. The chain couples TRBV6-1 to TRBJ1-1, with D uncertain. Germline loops: CDR1 MNHNS, CDR2 SASEGT. There are 14 residues in the CDR3. Trimming took off 3 bases at V and 4 bases at J, with 12 bases between the two ends. The CDR3 nucleotides are TGTGCCAGCAGTGATCTGGGGAAGGGCACTGAAGCTTTCTTT. This gives the protein CASSDLGKGTEAFF.

This clonotype appeared many times. The gene calls are TRBV18 and TRBJ2-7, with D perhaps matching TRBD1 or TRBD2 (5 bases each). Trimming stripped 3 bases from V and 2 bases from J, with 11 bases between. The V gene's germline CDR1 is KGHSH and CDR2 LQKENI. The CDR3 contains 14 residues. The CDR3 nucleotides read TGTGCCAGCTCACCGACAGCGGAGACCTACGAGCAGTACTTC. Its translation is CASSPTAETYEQYF.

This clonotype was counted ten times or more. This chain connects TRBV9 to TRBJ2-1; D is perhaps TRBD2 (6 bases). Germline assignment: CDR1 SGDLS and CDR2 YYNGEE. The CDR3 is 14 amino acids. Trimming cost V 2 bases and J 0 bases, with 6 bases left between them. In DNA form, the CDR3 reads TGTGCCAGCAGCGTGCGGGACTCCTACAATGAGCAGTTCTTC. Translating it yields CASSVRDSYNEQFF.

About this clonotype: A clone one base away is much larger, so this may be a read error. J is TRBJ2-3 and V is TRBV2, with 9 bases fitting TRBD1. J was trimmed by 6 bases and V by 7 bases; bases with no gene match: 11. Germline V gene lookup returns CDR1 SNHLY and CDR2 FYNNEI. The length of the CDR3 is 15 residues. CDR3 residues: CASTPQTGGSDTQYF. The CDR3 DNA reads as TGTGCCAGCACCCCTCAGACAGGGGGGAGTGATACGCAGTATTTT.